Following are 4 T cell receptor beta chains from one sample sequenced in a study of Ad26.COV2.S vaccination and SARS-CoV-2 variants. Treatment given: about 20 received Ad26.COV2.S at low or high dose, single or two shots; about 5 received placebo; per-sample allocation not given. Vaccine and placebo recipients were sampled on day 63 after the first injection. Measured with immunoSEQ multiplex PCR; TCRdb has only the in-frame clones, and not every one. The repertoire has roughly 380,000 clones, more than 75% of them found once; the top ten carry roughly 3.1%. Sequencing used peripheral blood, obtained in a trial of Ad26.COV2.S vaccine versus placebo. The receptors stem from a person between 18 and 59 years old who received the Ad26.COV2.S COVID-19 vaccine or a placebo.

The genes are TRBV19 and TRBJ1-2; D remains ambiguous. The CDR3 is 12 amino acids. Germline-derived CDR1 and CDR2 are LNHDA and SQIVND (reference sequence). V lost 5 bases and J lost 1, with 5 bases in between. Written as DNA, the CDR3 is TGTGCCAGTAGTGAGAGTAACTATGGCTACACCTTC. As protein: CASSESNYGYTF.

The rearrangement uses TRBV3-1 (or the pseudogene TRBV3-2) and TRBJ2-5; 16 nucleotides align to TRBD2. The ends lost 0 bases at V and 5 bases at J; junction bases unmatched: 24. The CDR3 runs to 24 residues. Germline V lookup: CDR1 LGHDT, CDR2 YNNKEL (reference sequence). This CDR3 reads CASSQEVWEKPGLAGGLTQETQYF. DNA for the CDR3: TGTGCCAGCAGCCAAGAAGTATGGGAAAAACCGGGACTAGCGGGGGGGCTCACTCAGGAGACCCAGTACTTC.

V and J are TRBV24-1 and TRBJ2-7; 7 positions match TRBD1. The germline V gene has CDR1 KGHDR and CDR2 SFDVKD. Trimming removed 2 bases from V and 5 bases from J; junction bases left unmatched: 5. CDR3 length equals 14 residues. In DNA, the CDR3 is TGTGCCACCAGTGATTCGGACAGGTCCAACGAGCAGTACTTC. Translated, it gives CATSDSDRSNEQYF.

The gene calls are TRBV19 and TRBJ2-7, with D unclear. Germline V gene sequence: CDR1 LNHDA, CDR2 SQIVND (reference sequence). The CDR3 is 13 residues long. V lost 5 bases and J 6 bases, leaving 14 bases between the germline ends. The DNA for the CDR3 is TGTGCCAGTAGTCCTCTTTGGGATCGCGAGCAGTACTTC. Protein sequence: CASSPLWDREQYF.